This T cell receptor beta chain was sequenced during a study of T-cell memory formation after mild COVID-19. A single record per CDR3 protein comes from TCRdb applying MiXCR to the 5' RACE reads. The data show hundreds of thousands of distinct CDR3 sequences, with approximately 25% seen just once and under 15% held by the top ten. The CDR3 covers 18 residues. With V trimmed by 3 bases and J by 7 bases, 14 bases remained unmatched. Germline lookup yields CDR1 SGHAT and CDR2 FQDESV (reference sequence). The sequence was collected from an adult woman who had mild COVID-19 (a few samples of this study predate the infection). Cell type and time point are not known. The sequencing sample was made of PBMCs or a T cell subset sorted from them (not recorded which). This rearrangement joins TRBV11-1 to TRBJ2-1, with 11 bases that match TRBD2. Written as DNA, the CDR3 is TGTGCCAGCAGCTTTCAGCCAACCGGGACTAGCGGTAGGAATGAGCAGTTCTTC. This encodes CASSFQPTGTSGRNEQFF.